This passage covers 27 T cell receptor beta chains from one sample sequenced in a study of human thymus T cells. The data were produced by immunoSEQ multiplex PCR, yet TCRdb's version contains in-frame clones alone and is incomplete. The sample lists tens of thousands of clones, approximately 95% seen once, with 0.034% in the top ten. Thymic resections from corrective heart surgery supplied the tissue. Input material: thymus tissue. The receptor set was obtained from a girl under two years old with a congenital heart defect but otherwise immunologically healthy.

This rearrangement joins TRBV2 to TRBJ1-5; no reliable D call. Germline loops: CDR1 SNHLY, CDR2 FYNNEI. The CDR3 consists of 14 residues. V was clipped by 1 base and J by 5 bases, with 9 bases between them. The CDR3 region is CASSEGTLYQPQHF. The CDR3 DNA reads as TGTGCCAGCAGTGAAGGTACCCTATATCAGCCCCAGCATTTT.

The chain has TRBV10-3 and TRBJ2-1; a possible D gene is TRBD1 (6 bases). Looked up from germline, CDR1 is ENHRY and CDR2 is SYGVKD. This CDR3 region has 13 residues. Trimming removed 6 bases from V and 11 bases from J, with 17 bases in between. Here the CDR3 DNA reads TGTGCCATCAGAGGGCATATGACAGGTCAGCAGTTCTTC. Translating gives CAIRGHMTGQQFF.

The chain carries TRBV5-1 and TRBJ2-6; D remains ambiguous. V gave up 4 bases and J gave up 3 bases, with 14 bases separating them. The germline V gene has CDR1 SGHRS and CDR2 YFSETQ. The CDR3 consists of 16 residues. The CDR3 coding sequence is TGCGCCAGCAGCCCCCATCCCTCATTTGGGGCCAACGTCCTGACTTTC. Translated: CASSPHPSFGANVLTF.

The DNA of the CDR3 is TGTGCCATCAGTGAGTCGGTGCCCGGGACTAACTACGAGCAGTACTTC. This encodes CAISESVPGTNYEQYF. The J gene is TRBJ2-7, the V gene TRBV10-3; the match to TRBD2 covers 7 bases. Trimming took 0 bases from V and 3 from J; bases not matched to a gene: 8. The germline CDR1 and CDR2 sequences are ENHRY and SYGVKD. This CDR3 contains 16 residues.

The sample holds a few counts of this clone. At one of its ends the junction is not consistent with the germline gene, which may arise from a read error. The chain has TRBV2 and TRBJ1-4, with D tentatively TRBD1 (6 bases). The length of the CDR3 is 13 residues. Germline V CDR1 and CDR2: SNHLY, FYNNEI. For the CDR3, the DNA is TGTGCCAGCACTGGACACCTATCTACAGGGATTGGGTTT. Translating gives CASTGHLSTGIGF.

This clone has just one count. This chain uses TRBV27 with TRBJ1-1; D gene uncertain. Trimming took off 5 bases at V and 3 bases at J, with 19 bases between the two ends. The CDR3 spans 16 residues. Germline assignment: CDR1 MNHEY and CDR2 SMNVEV (reference sequence). Here the CDR3 reads CASSPYPMGWDTEAFF. DNA of the CDR3: TGTGCCAGCAGTCCGTACCCGATGGGGTGGGACACTGAAGCTTTCTTT.

The V and J genes are TRBV27 and TRBJ2-1; 10 positions match TRBD1. Unmatched junction bases numbered 14, after V lost 0 bases and J lost 6 bases. Germline V gene lookup returns CDR1 MNHEY and CDR2 SMNVEV (reference sequence). CDR3 length equals 19 residues. The CDR3 coding sequence is TGTGCCAGCAGTTTATCTTATATAGACAGGGGGCGAGGATGCAATGAGCAGTTCTTC. Encoded protein: CASSLSYIDRGRGCNEQFF.

The rearrangement uses TRBV19 and TRBJ2-1; D ambiguous. Germline V gives CDR1 LNHDA, CDR2 SQIVND (reference sequence). The CDR3 is 16 residues long. V lost 4 bases to trimming and J lost 3 bases, with 16 bases between them. The CDR3 DNA reads as TGTGCCAGTAGTACCCCCATAAGGACGGACTACAATGAGCAGTTCTTC. It yields the protein CASSTPIRTDYNEQFF.

This rearrangement joins TRBV6-6 to TRBJ2-7; possibly TRBD1 for D (5 bases). The CDR3 runs to 11 residues. From germline, CDR1 is MNHNY and CDR2 SVGAGI (reference sequence). The V end was cut by 6 bases, the J end by 7 bases, with 10 bases between. CDR3 nucleotides: TGTGCCAGCAGCCTAAGGGGTGAGCAGTACTTC. This sequence encodes CASSLRGEQYF.

The chain employs TRBV2 and TRBJ2-3, with a possible D match to TRBD2 (5 bases). Germline CDR1 reads SNHLY; CDR2 reads FYNNEI. The CDR3 spans 15 residues. The germline V and J ends were trimmed by 7 bases and 1 base, with 15 bases remaining between them. CDR3 nucleotide sequence: TGTGCCAGCAAAGGACTGCCCGCCCGCACAGATACGCAGTATTTT. It is translated as CASKGLPARTDTQYF.

This chain joins TRBV2 and TRBJ2-5; perhaps TRBD2 as D (6 bases). There are 12 residues in the CDR3. Germline V gene lookup returns CDR1 SNHLY and CDR2 FYNNEI. Deletions cut 8 bases from V and 5 bases from J, with 12 bases between. In nucleotides, the CDR3 is TGTGCCAGCGGGGGGTTCTTGGAGACCCAGTACTTC. Encoded protein: CASGGFLETQYF.

This clone appeared a single time. The chain couples TRBV7-2 to TRBJ1-1, with a possible D match to TRBD1 (5 bases). The germline gives CDR1 SGHTA, CDR2 FQGNSA. Deletions cut 5 bases from V and 0 bases from J, with 13 bases between. The CDR3 runs to 15 residues. CDR3 DNA sequence: TGTGCCAGCAGCCGCCGGGGACCGCTGAACACTGAAGCTTTCTTT. It codes for CASSRRGPLNTEAFF. The full variable domain, with the rest looked up from reference TRBV7-2 and TRBJ1-1, is GAGVSQSPSNKVTEKGKDVELRCDPISGHTALYWYRQSLGQGLEFLIYFQGNSAPDKSGLPSDRFSAERTGGSVSTLTIQRTQQEDSAVYLCASSRRGPLNTEAFFGQGTRLTVV.

V usage is TRBV30 and J usage is TRBJ2-6, with 7 bases matching TRBD1. V lost 1 base and J lost 2; bases outside the gene matches: 20. This CDR3 is built from 21 residues. Germline CDR1 GTSNPN, CDR2 SVGIG (reference sequence). CDR3 protein: CAWSGSRDSEPPVTGANVLTF. CDR3 sequence (DNA): TGTGCCTGGAGTGGGTCCCGGGACAGTGAACCCCCCGTCACTGGGGCCAACGTCCTGACTTTC.

The J gene is TRBJ1-4, the V gene TRBV5-6; D remains ambiguous. The germline V and J ends were trimmed by 4 bases and 5 bases, with 18 bases remaining between them. CDR1 and CDR2 (germline): SGHDT, YYEEEE. The CDR3 is 16 residues long. The CDR3 nucleotides read TGTGCCAGCAGCCCGGATGCGGGAAGGAGGAATGAAAAACTGTTTTTT. Residues: CASSPDAGRRNEKLFF.

In its sample, this clone was seen once. The chain joins TRBV28 to TRBJ2-5; unclear D gene. The J call may be faulty, since TRBJ2-7 better matches the DNA end. Germline lookup yields CDR1 MDHEN and CDR2 SYDVKM. There are 15 residues in the CDR3. The CDR3 DNA sequence: TGTGCCAGCAGGCGAGCCTTGCCAAGCTCCTACGAGCAGTACTTC. Amino acids: CASRRALPSSYEQYF.

V and J are TRBV14 and TRBJ2-1; a possible D gene is TRBD2 (5 bases). There are 13 residues in the CDR3. The ends were cut back, 5 bases at V and 10 bases at J, with 15 bases in the middle. CDR1 and CDR2 (germline): SGHDN, FVKESK. CDR3 nucleotides: TGTGCCAGCAGCAAGGAGGACTGTCAAGAGCAGTTCTTC. Translated: CASSKEDCQEQFF.

The chain uses TRBV9 and TRBJ2-2, with 7 bases that match TRBD1. The V gene end was trimmed by 2 bases and the J gene end by 6 bases; junction bases not matched to a gene: 16. This CDR3 is 18 amino acids long. Germline CDR1 reads SGDLS; CDR2 reads YYNGEE. The CDR3 sequence is CASSVCPLEPQGAGELFF. The CDR3 coding sequence is TGTGCCAGCAGCGTCTGTCCCTTGGAGCCCCAGGGGGCCGGGGAGCTGTTTTTT. Looking up the rest from reference TRBV9 and TRBJ2-2 gives the full variable domain: DSGVTQTPKHLITATGQRVTLRCSPRSGDLSVYWYQQSLDQGLQFLIQYYNGEERAKGNILERFSAQQFPDLHSELNLSSLELGDSALYFCASSVCPLEPQGAGELFFGEGSRLTVL.

V gene TRBV29-1 combines with J gene TRBJ2-1; 8 bases line up with TRBD2. Trimming removed 7 bases from V and 9 bases from J; junction bases left unmatched: 11. In germline, CDR1 is SQVTM, CDR2 ANQGSEA. The CDR3 sequence is 13 residues long. The DNA of the CDR3 is TGCAGCGCCGGGGGGGTCGAGGGTGGTGAGCAGTTCTTC. It yields the protein CSAGGVEGGEQFF.

This clone was detected once. The V gene is TRBV28, the J gene TRBJ1-2, with a tentative D call TRBD1 (5 bases). Trimming removed 6 bases from V and 6 bases from J, with 11 bases in between. The CDR3 is 12 residues long. Germline V lookup: CDR1 MDHEN, CDR2 SYDVKM. The CDR3 here is CASSPTADGYTF. The CDR3 nucleotides are TGTGCCAGCAGCCCGACAGCGGATGGCTACACCTTC.

J is TRBJ2-2 and V is TRBV18; tentative D call: TRBD2 (5 bases). The CDR3 length is 15 residues. CDR1 is KGHSH and CDR2 is LQKENI in the germline V gene. V was clipped by 2 bases and J by 2 bases, with 9 bases between them. CDR3 in amino acids: CASSPEGSNTGELFF. CDR3 bases: TGTGCCAGCTCACCAGAGGGCTCTAACACCGGGGAGCTGTTTTTT.

V and J are TRBV14 and TRBJ2-7; weak D call: TRBD1 (5 bases). Trimming left V 2 bases short and J 6 bases short, with 29 bases between. Per the germline V gene, CDR1 is SGHDN and CDR2 is FVKESK. The CDR3 has 19 residues. CDR3 in DNA: TGTGCCAGCAGCCAATTCGGTACCGCATATAACTGGACACCGGGCGAGCAGTACTTC. It yields the protein CASSQFGTAYNWTPGEQYF.

This chain connects TRBV6-6 to TRBJ1-1, with D uncertain. Germline V CDR1 and CDR2: MNHNY, SVGAGI (reference sequence). V lost 4 bases and J 1 base, leaving 7 bases between the germline ends. The CDR3 length is 13 residues. The CDR3 reads CASSSDENTEAFF. DNA for the CDR3: TGTGCCAGCAGTTCCGACGAGAACACTGAAGCTTTCTTT.

About this clone: Other nucleotide sequences in the sample specify the same CDR3. The gene calls are TRBV5-6 and TRBJ1-1; D is unresolved. Germline values: CDR1 SGHDT, CDR2 YYEEEE. The CDR3 runs 15 residues. The V end lost 3 bases, the J end lost 1 base, and 13 bases lay between the germline ends. The CDR3 region is CASSSGWGRNTEAFF. CDR3 in DNA: TGTGCCAGCAGCTCCGGCTGGGGAAGGAACACTGAAGCTTTCTTT.

The chain couples TRBV11-1 to TRBJ2-2, with no clear D. Germline V CDR1 and CDR2: SGHAT, FQDESV (reference sequence). V was pared by 3 bases and J by 3 bases, with 5 bases between. This CDR3 region has 13 residues. The CDR3 region has the DNA TGTGCCAGCAGCTTCGGCCACACCGGGGAGCTGTTTTTT. It yields the protein CASSFGHTGELFF.

The CDR3 region has the DNA TGTGCCAGCAGGGGGAGGGGGGCCTTGAGCTATGGCTACACCTTC. Encoded protein: CASRGRGALSYGYTF. This chain uses TRBV6-5 with TRBJ1-2; maybe TRBD1 (6 bases). The germline V gene has CDR1 MNHEY and CDR2 SVGAGI. Trimming cost V 6 bases and J 4 bases, with 18 bases left between them. CDR3 size: 15 residues.

The rearrangement uses TRBV7-3 and TRBJ2-3; a possible D gene is TRBD2 (5 bases). This CDR3 has 16 amino acids. The V gene lost 4 bases and the J gene lost 2 bases, with 16 bases spanning the gap. Germline lookup yields CDR1 SGHTA and CDR2 FQGTGA. The CDR3 region has the DNA TGTGCCAGCAGCTCCACCCCCCAGCGGAACACAGATACGCAGTATTTT. This codes for CASSSTPQRNTDTQYF.

The genes are TRBV5-4 and TRBJ1-1, with D perhaps matching TRBD1 (6 bases). Germline V lookup: CDR1 SGHNT, CDR2 YYREEE (reference sequence). Trimming took 4 bases from V and 2 from J, leaving 18 bases between them. This CDR3 has 16 residues. CDR3 sequence: CASSRDTKSGNTEAFF. The CDR3 DNA is TGTGCCAGCAGCCGGGACACCAAATCCGGAAACACTGAAGCTTTCTTT.